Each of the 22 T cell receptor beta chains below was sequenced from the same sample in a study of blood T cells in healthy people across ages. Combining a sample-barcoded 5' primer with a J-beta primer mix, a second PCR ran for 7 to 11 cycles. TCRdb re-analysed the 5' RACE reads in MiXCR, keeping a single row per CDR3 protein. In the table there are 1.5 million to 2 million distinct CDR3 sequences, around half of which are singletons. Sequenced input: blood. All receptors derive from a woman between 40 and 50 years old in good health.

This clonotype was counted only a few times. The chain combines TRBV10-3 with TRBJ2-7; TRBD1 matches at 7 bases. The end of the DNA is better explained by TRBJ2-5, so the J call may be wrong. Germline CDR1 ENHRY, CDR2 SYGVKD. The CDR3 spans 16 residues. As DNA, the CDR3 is TGTGCCATCAGTGAGTCCACCGGGACAGTACAAGAGACCCAGTACTTC. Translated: CAISESTGTVQETQYF.

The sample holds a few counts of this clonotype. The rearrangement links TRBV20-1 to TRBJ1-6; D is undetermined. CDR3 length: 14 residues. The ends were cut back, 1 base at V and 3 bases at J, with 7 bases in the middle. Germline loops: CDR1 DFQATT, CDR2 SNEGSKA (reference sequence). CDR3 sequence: CSARVAGYNSPLHF. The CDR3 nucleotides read TGCAGTGCTAGAGTAGCCGGCTATAATTCACCCCTCCACTTT.

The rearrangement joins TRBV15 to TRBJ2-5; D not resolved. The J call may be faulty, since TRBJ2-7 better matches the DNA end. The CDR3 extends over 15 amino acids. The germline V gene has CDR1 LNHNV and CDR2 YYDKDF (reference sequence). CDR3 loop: CATSRVVVTVHEQYF. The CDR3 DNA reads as TGTGCCACCAGCAGAGTGGTGGTTACGGTCCACGAGCAGTACTTC.

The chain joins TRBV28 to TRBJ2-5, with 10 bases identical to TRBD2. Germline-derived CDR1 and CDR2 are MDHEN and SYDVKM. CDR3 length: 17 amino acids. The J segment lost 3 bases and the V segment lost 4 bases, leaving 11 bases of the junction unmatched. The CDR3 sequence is CASSSASGGGLKETQYF. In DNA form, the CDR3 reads TGTGCCAGCAGTTCGGCTAGCGGGGGTGGCCTGAAAGAGACCCAGTACTTC.

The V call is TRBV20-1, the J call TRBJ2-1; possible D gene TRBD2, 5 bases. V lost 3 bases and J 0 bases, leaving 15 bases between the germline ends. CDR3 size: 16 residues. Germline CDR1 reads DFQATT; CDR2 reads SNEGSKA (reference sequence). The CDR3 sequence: CSASPPPSGSYNEQFF. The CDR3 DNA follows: TGCAGTGCTAGTCCCCCACCGAGCGGCTCCTACAATGAGCAGTTCTTC.

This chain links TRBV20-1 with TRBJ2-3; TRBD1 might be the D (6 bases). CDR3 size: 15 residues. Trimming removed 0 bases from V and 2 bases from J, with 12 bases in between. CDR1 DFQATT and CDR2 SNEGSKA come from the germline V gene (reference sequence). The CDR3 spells CSAREVQGNTDTQYF. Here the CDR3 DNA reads TGCAGTGCTAGAGAGGTACAGGGTAACACAGATACGCAGTATTTT.

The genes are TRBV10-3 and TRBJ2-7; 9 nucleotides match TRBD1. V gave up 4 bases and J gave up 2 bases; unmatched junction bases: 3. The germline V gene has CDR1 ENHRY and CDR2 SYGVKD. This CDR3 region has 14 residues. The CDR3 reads CAISGRTGAYEQYF. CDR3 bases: TGTGCCATCAGTGGTCGGACAGGGGCCTACGAGCAGTACTTC.

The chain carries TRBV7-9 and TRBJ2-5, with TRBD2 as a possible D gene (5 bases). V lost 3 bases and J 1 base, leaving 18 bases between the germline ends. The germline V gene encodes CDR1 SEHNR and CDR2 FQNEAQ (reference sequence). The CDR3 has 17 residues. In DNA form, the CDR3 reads TGTGCCAGCAGCTTCAGGCTAGCCCGAGAACGCCAAGAGACCCAGTACTTC. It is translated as CASSFRLARERQETQYF.

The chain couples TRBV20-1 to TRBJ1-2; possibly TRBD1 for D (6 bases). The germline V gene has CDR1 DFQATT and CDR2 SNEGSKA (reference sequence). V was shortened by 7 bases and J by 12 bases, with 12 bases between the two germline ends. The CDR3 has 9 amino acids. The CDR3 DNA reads TGCAGTGGGGTCCAGGGGAACACCTTC. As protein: CSGVQGNTF.

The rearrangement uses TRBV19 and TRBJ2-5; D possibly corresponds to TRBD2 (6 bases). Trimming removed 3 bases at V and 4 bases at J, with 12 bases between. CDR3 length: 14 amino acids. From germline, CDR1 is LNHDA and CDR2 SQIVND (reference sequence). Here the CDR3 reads CASSIQWRGETQYF. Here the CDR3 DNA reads TGTGCCAGTAGTATTCAGTGGAGGGGAGAGACCCAGTACTTC.

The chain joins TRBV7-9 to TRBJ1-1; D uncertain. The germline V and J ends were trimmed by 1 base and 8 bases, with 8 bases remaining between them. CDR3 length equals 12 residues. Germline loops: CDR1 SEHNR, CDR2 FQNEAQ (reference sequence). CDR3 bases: TGTGCCAGCAGCTTAGTAGCCATAGAAGCTTTCTTT. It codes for CASSLVAIEAFF.

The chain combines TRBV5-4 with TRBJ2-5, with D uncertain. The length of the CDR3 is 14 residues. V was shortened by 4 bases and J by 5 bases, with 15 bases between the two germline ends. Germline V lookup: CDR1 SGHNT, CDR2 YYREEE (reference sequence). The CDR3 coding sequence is TGTGCCAGCAGCCTCGGTCCCGTGGAGGAGACCCAGTACTTC. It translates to CASSLGPVEETQYF. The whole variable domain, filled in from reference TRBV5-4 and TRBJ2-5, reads ETGVTQSPTHLIKTRGQQVTLRCSSQSGHNTVSWYQQALGQGPQFIFQYYREEENGRGNFPPRFSGLQFPNYSSELNVNALELDDSALYLCASSLGPVEETQYFGPGTRLLVL.

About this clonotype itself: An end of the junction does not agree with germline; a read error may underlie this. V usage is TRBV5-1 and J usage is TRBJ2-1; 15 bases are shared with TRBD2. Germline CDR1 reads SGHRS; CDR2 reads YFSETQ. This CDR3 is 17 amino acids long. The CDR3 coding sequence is TGTGCCAGCAGTCTCGGACTAGCGGGGGGGAGCTACAATGAGCAGTTCTTC. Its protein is CASSLGLAGGSYNEQFF.

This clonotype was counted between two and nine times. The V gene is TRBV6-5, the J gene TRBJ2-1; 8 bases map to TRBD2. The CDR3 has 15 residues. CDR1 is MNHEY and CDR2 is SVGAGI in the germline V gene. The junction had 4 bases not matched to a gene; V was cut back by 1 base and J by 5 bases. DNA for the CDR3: TGTGCCAGCAGTTACTTTCGGGGGGGTGACAATGAGCAGTTCTTC. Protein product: CASSYFRGGDNEQFF.

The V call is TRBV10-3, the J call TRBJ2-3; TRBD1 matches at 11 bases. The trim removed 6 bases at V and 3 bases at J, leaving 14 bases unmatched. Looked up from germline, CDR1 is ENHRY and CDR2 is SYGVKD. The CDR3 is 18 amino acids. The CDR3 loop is CAISPYRDRGSRTDTQYF. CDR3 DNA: TGTGCCATCAGCCCCTATCGGGACAGGGGGAGTCGGACAGATACGCAGTATTTT.

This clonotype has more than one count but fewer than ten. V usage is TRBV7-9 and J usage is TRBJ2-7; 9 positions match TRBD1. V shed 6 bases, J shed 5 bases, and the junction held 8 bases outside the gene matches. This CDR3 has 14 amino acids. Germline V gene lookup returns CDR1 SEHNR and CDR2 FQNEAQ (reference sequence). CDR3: CASRSDRGVNEQYF. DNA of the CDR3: TGTGCCAGCAGGTCGGACAGGGGCGTCAACGAGCAGTACTTC.

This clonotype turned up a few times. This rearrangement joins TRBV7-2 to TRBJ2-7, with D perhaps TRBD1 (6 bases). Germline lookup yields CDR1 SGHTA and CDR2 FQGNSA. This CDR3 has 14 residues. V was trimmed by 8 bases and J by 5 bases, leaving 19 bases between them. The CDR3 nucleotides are TGTGCCAGCTCAAGGGCAGGGGACGCCCACGAGCAGTACTTC. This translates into CASSRAGDAHEQYF.

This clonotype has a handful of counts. The CDR3 coding sequence is TGCGCCAGCAGCTTGGGGGACAGGGGAATGGATACGCAGTATTTT. The encoded protein is CASSLGDRGMDTQYF. J is TRBJ2-3 and V is TRBV5-1, with TRBD1 matching over 10 bases. From germline, CDR1 is SGHRS and CDR2 YFSETQ. Trimming took 0 bases from V and 6 from J; bases not matched to a gene: 4. CDR3 length: 15 residues.

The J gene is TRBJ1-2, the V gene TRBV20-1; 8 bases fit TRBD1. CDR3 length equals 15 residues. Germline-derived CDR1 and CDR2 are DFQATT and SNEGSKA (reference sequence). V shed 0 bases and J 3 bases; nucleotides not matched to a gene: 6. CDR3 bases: TGCAGTGCTAGAGAGGGGACAGGAACATACTATGGCTACACCTTC. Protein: CSAREGTGTYYGYTF.

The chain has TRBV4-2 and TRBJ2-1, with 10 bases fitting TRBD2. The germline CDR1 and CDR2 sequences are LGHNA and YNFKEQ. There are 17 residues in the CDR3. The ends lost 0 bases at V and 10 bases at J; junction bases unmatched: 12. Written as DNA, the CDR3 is TGTGCCAGCAGCCAAGATTTGAGGGCTAGCGGGGGTGAAGAGCAGTTCTTC. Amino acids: CASSQDLRASGGEEQFF.

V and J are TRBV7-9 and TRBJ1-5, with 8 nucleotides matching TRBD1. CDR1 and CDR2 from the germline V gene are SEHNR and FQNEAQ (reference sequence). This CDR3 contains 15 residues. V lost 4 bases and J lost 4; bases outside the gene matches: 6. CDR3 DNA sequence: TGTGCCAGCAGCTCAGGACAGGGATGGAATCAGCCCCAGCATTTT. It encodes CASSSGQGWNQPQHF.

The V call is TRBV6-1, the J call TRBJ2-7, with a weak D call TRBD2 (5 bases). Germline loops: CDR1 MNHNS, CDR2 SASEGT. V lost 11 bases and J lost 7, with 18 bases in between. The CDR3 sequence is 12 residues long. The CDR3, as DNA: TGTGCCGGTACTAGAGGAGTCAATGAGCAGTACTTC. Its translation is CAGTRGVNEQYF.